Shown below are 21 T cell receptor beta chains from a single sample sequenced in a study of blood T cell repertoires in COVID-19. Method: immunoSEQ multiplex PCR; TCRdb's copy keeps in-frame clones and lacks some. The sample contains about 90,000 clones, 85% to 95% of which appear only once. Sequenced sample: peripheral blood. The origin of the receptors is a woman aged 55-75 years with active COVID-19.

V usage is TRBV24-1 and J usage is TRBJ2-5; 14 bases fit TRBD2. V lost 4 bases to trimming and J lost 5 bases; unmatched junction nucleotides: 14. This CDR3 region has 19 residues. Germline lookup yields CDR1 KGHDR and CDR2 SFDVKD. The CDR3 region is CATSDPPGTSGSPGETQYF. DNA for the CDR3: TGTGCCACCAGTGACCCACCCGGGACTAGCGGGAGTCCGGGGGAGACCCAGTACTTC.

V gene TRBV19 combines with J gene TRBJ1-3; weak D call: TRBD1 (6 bases). Trimming left V 8 bases short and J 2 bases short, with 13 bases between. Germline values: CDR1 LNHDA, CDR2 SQIVND (reference sequence). This CDR3 comprises 14 residues. The CDR3 here is CASLRQATGNTIYF. CDR3 DNA sequence: TGTGCCAGTCTTCGACAGGCTACTGGAAACACCATATATTTT.

This chain joins TRBV19 and TRBJ1-1, with D perhaps TRBD1 (6 bases). Germline CDR1 and CDR2: LNHDA and SQIVND (reference sequence). This CDR3 has 13 amino acids. V was cut by 4 bases and J by 3 bases, with 9 bases left in between. The CDR3 protein is CASSTRQDTEAFF. The DNA of the CDR3 is TGTGCCAGTAGTACCCGACAGGACACTGAAGCTTTCTTT.

The gene calls are TRBV6-2 or TRBV6-3 and TRBJ1-5; D is uncertain. Germline CDR1 is MNHEY and CDR2 is SVGEGT. Trimming took off 4 bases at V and 6 bases at J, with 10 bases between the two ends. This CDR3 spans 13 amino acids. CDR3 sequence (DNA): TGTGCCAGCAGTTCCAACACGCTTCAGCCCCAGCATTTT. Its protein product is CASSSNTLQPQHF.

The genes are TRBV24-1 and TRBJ2-6; TRBD2 matches at 9 bases. The J segment lost 5 bases and the V segment lost 4 bases, leaving 5 bases of the junction unmatched. Germline V CDR1 and CDR2: KGHDR, SFDVKD. The CDR3 is 16 residues long. CDR3 sequence: CATSDAGGPWANVLTF. Written as DNA, the CDR3 is TGTGCCACCAGTGACGCGGGGGGGCCGTGGGCCAACGTCCTGACTTTC.

The CDR3 loop is CAGAGVGTGELFF. The CDR3 DNA reads as TGTGCCGGAGCGGGAGTCGGCACCGGGGAGCTGTTTTTT. The V gene is TRBV2, the J gene TRBJ2-2; 8 nucleotides line up with TRBD2. The CDR3 runs 13 residues. CDR1 and CDR2 from the germline V gene are SNHLY and FYNNEI. The ends lost 11 bases at V and 4 bases at J; junction bases unmatched: 6. The whole variable domain, filled in from reference TRBV2 and TRBJ2-2, reads EPEVTQTPSHQVTQMGQEVILRCVPISNHLYFYWYRQILGQKVEFLVSFYNNEISEKSEIFDDQFSVERPDGSNFTLKIRSTKLEDSAMYFCAGAGVGTGELFFGEGSRLTVL.

The chain recombines TRBV6-5 with TRBJ2-2, with TRBD1 matching over 8 bases. Unmatched junction bases numbered 6, after V lost 6 bases and J lost 3 bases. The CDR3 is 15 amino acids. The germline V gene encodes CDR1 MNHEY and CDR2 SVGAGI. The CDR3 coding sequence is TGTGCCAGCAGGGGCAGGGGGCAAGACACCGGGGAGCTGTTTTTT. Translated, it gives CASRGRGQDTGELFF.

The gene calls are TRBV30 and TRBJ1-2; 7 nucleotides align to TRBD1. The CDR3 consists of 13 residues. Germline V lookup: CDR1 GTSNPN, CDR2 SVGIG (reference sequence). The V and J ends lost 5 bases and 8 bases, in that order; junction bases with no gene match: 11. The CDR3 DNA is TGTGCCTGGGCCCCCGGGACAGTCGGGGGCTACACCTTC. Its protein is CAWAPGTVGGYTF.

The chain uses TRBV30 and TRBJ1-2; D is uncertain. The germline V gene encodes CDR1 GTSNPN and CDR2 SVGIG (reference sequence). V lost 0 bases, J lost 8 bases, and 16 bases lay in between. There are 14 residues in the CDR3. CDR3 in DNA: TGTGCCTGGAGTGTACCTGAGGGTATAAAGGGCTACACCTTC. Its translation: CAWSVPEGIKGYTF.

This chain links TRBV6-2 or TRBV6-3 with TRBJ1-1; the D is unclear. This CDR3 contains 14 residues. Trimming removed 2 bases at V and 1 base at J, with 8 bases between. Per the germline V gene, CDR1 is MNHEY and CDR2 is SVGEGT. The CDR3: CASSYGQKNTEAFF. In DNA, the CDR3 is TGTGCCAGCAGTTACGGGCAGAAGAACACTGAAGCTTTCTTT.

This clone was seen a handful of times. The CDR3 nucleotides read TGCAGCGTTGGGGGCAGGGATAGTAATGAAAAACTGTTTTTT. This encodes CSVGGRDSNEKLFF. The V gene is TRBV29-1, the J gene TRBJ1-4; TRBD1 might be the D (5 bases). Trimming removed 4 bases from V and 4 bases from J, with 13 bases in between. The CDR3 is 14 amino acids. Germline CDR1 and CDR2: SQVTM and ANQGSEA.

This clone appeared a few times. The V call is TRBV9, the J call TRBJ2-7; 7 bases fit TRBD1. This CDR3 is built from 15 residues. Germline assignment: CDR1 SGDLS and CDR2 YYNGEE. Germline trimming cut 4 bases from V and 2 bases from J; bases unmatched to any gene: 9. CDR3 coding DNA: TGTGCCAGCAGCCTGAGGGGGCAGGGGGCCTACGAGCAGTACTTC. Encoded protein: CASSLRGQGAYEQYF.

The chain recombines TRBV28 with TRBJ2-7; D is ambiguous. The CDR3 loop spans 15 amino acids. V was pared by 4 bases and J by 0 bases, with 13 bases between. CDR1 is MDHEN, CDR2 SYDVKM, per germline. The CDR3 region has the DNA TGTGCCAGCAGTTCCACTGTGGTGCTCTCCTACGAGCAGTACTTC. It specifies CASSSTVVLSYEQYF.

This chain uses TRBV4-1 with TRBJ1-5; D gene ambiguous. The V end lost 4 bases, the J end lost 2 bases, and 15 bases lay between the germline ends. The CDR3 has 16 amino acids. Looked up from germline, CDR1 is MGHRA and CDR2 is YSYEKL. The CDR3 is CASSPLGREGNQPQHF. Here the CDR3 DNA reads TGCGCCAGCAGCCCCTTGGGGAGGGAGGGCAATCAGCCCCAGCATTTT.

This clone has a single count. V is TRBV28 and J is TRBJ2-5, with D possibly matching TRBD2 (7 bases). V lost 6 bases and J 3 bases, leaving 17 bases between the germline ends. CDR1 is MDHEN, CDR2 SYDVKM, per germline. CDR3 length: 15 amino acids. The CDR3 spells CASRTRGGAKETQYF. The CDR3 DNA is TGTGCCAGCAGAACCCGAGGGGGGGCAAAAGAGACCCAGTACTTC.

The genes are TRBV6-5 and TRBJ2-1; 8 bases are a match to TRBD2. Trimming took 7 bases from V and 5 from J; bases not matched to a gene: 7. Germline V lookup: CDR1 MNHEY, CDR2 SVGAGI. The CDR3 is 14 residues long. The CDR3 region has the DNA TGTGCCAGCATTAAGCGGGGGACTAACAATGAGCAGTTCTTC. Its translation is CASIKRGTNNEQFF.

About this clone itself: The junction does not match germline at one end; this may be a read error. This chain joins TRBV7-2 and TRBJ2-7; TRBD2 agrees at 7 bases. This CDR3 has 12 amino acids. Germline-derived CDR1 and CDR2 are SGHTA and FQGNSA. The CDR3 coding sequence is TGTGCCAGCAGCAGGGGACTACTCGTATCGGACTTC. Residues: CASSRGLLVSDF.

The chain combines TRBV3-1 (or the pseudogene TRBV3-2) with TRBJ1-5; D gene uncertain. CDR1 is LGHDT, CDR2 YNNKEL, per germline (reference sequence). V was clipped by 3 bases and J by 3 bases, with 9 bases between them. This CDR3 has 14 amino acids. The CDR3, as DNA: TGTGCCAGCAGCCAGAGCGGGGACAATCAGCCCCAGCATTTT. Residues: CASSQSGDNQPQHF.

The CDR3 loop reads CASSLAFGSYEQYF. DNA for the CDR3: TGCGCCAGCAGCTTGGCCTTCGGCTCCTACGAGCAGTACTTC. The genes are TRBV5-1 and TRBJ2-7; D remains unclear. Trimming took 0 bases from V and 0 from J, leaving 7 bases between them. The CDR3 has 14 residues. Germline values: CDR1 SGHRS, CDR2 YFSETQ.

V is TRBV9 and J is TRBJ2-3; 11 bases are shared with TRBD2. The CDR3 length is 17 residues. V was clipped by 0 bases and J by 4 bases; unmatched bases: 7. CDR1 is SGDLS, CDR2 YYNGEE, per germline. The CDR3 sequence is CASSVGLAGGIADTQYF. The CDR3 DNA reads TGTGCCAGCAGCGTAGGTCTAGCGGGGGGAATAGCAGATACGCAGTATTTT.

This clone was detected once. The rearrangement links TRBV19 to TRBJ1-5; TRBD1 matches 8 bases. V shed 5 bases and J 3 bases; nucleotides not matched to a gene: 3. The CDR3 has 14 residues. The germline V gene has CDR1 LNHDA and CDR2 SQIVND (reference sequence). The CDR3 DNA sequence: TGTGCCAGTAGTTGGACAGGGAACAATCAGCCCCAGCATTTT. It codes for CASSWTGNNQPQHF.